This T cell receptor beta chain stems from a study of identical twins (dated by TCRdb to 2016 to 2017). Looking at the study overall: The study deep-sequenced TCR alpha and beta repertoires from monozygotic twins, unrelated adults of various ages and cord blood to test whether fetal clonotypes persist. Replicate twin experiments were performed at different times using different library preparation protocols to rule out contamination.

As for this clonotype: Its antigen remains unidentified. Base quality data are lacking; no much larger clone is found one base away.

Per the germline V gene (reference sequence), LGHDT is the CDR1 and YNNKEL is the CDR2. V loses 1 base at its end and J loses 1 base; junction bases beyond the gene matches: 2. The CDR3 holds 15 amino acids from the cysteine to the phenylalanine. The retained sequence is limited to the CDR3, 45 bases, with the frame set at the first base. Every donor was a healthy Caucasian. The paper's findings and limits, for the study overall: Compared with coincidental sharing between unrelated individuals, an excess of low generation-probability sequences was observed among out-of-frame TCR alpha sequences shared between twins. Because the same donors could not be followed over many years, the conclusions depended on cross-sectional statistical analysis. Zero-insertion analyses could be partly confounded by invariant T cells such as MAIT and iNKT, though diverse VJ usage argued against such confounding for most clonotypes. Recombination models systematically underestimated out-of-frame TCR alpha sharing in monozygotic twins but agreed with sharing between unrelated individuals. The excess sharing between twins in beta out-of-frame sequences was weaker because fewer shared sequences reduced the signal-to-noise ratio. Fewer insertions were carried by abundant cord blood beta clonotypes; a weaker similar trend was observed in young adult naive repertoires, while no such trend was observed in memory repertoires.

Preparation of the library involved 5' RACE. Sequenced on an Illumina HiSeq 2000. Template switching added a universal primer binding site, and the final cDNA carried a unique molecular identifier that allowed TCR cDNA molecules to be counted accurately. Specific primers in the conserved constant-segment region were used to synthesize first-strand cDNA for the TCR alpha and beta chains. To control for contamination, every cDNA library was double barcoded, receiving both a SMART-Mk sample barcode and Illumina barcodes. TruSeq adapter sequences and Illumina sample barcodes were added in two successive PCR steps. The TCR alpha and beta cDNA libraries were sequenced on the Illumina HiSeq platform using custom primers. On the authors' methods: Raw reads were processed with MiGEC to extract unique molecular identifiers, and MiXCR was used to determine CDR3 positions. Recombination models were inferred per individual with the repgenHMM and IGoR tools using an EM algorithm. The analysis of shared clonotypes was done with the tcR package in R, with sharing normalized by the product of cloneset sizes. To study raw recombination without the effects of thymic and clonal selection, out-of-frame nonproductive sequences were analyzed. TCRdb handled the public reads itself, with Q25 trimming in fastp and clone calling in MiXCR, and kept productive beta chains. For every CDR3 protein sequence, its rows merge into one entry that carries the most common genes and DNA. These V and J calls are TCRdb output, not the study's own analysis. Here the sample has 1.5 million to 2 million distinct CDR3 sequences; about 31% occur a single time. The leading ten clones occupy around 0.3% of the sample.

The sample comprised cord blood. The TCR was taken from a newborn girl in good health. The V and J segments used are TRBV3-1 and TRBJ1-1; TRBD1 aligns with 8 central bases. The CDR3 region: CASSQVGTGNTEAFF. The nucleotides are TGTGCCAGCAGCCAAGTTGGGACAGGGAACACTGAAGCTTTCTTT.